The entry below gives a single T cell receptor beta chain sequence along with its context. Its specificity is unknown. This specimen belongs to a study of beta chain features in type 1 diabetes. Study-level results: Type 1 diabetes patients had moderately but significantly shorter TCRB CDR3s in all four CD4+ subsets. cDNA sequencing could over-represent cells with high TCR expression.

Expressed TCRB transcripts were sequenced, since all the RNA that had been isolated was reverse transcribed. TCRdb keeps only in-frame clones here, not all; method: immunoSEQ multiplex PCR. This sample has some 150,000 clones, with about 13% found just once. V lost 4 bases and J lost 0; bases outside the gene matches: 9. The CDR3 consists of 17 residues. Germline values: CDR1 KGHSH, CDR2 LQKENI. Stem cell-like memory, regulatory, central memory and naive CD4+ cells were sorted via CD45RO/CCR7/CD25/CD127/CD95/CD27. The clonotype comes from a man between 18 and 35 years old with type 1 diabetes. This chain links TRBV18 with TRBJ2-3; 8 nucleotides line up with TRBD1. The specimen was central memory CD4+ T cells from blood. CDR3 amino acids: CASSLTGQGSSTDTQYF. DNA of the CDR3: TGTGCCAGCTCACTGACCGGACAGGGCTCTAGCACAGATACGCAGTATTTT.